This T cell receptor beta chain was sequenced in a study of blood T cell repertoires in COVID-19. Study background: COVID-19 samples, acute and convalescent, were from the United States, Italy and Spain. T cells, B-cell-depleted T cells, or PBMCs supplied cDNA or gDNA.

The CDR3 loop spans 13 amino acids. Between the trimmed V and J ends, which lost 6 bases and 0 bases, there was a span of 8 bases. As originally analysed: Reference gene primer amplification gave nucleated cell count estimates. Generated by immunoSEQ multiplex PCR, the TCRdb table keeps only in-frame clones and is missing some. The V and J calls and the clone size are those of that table, but D and trimming were determined from the DNA. Counted here are more than 85,000 clones, 70% to 80% occurring once; the ten biggest clones make up 6.5% to 8.5%. The rearrangement links TRBV12-3 or TRBV12-4 to TRBJ1-1; D might be TRBD1 (6 bases). Sequencing was performed on peripheral blood. The clonotype originates from a woman aged 60 to 75 with acute or convalescent COVID-19. The CDR3 nucleotides read TGTGCCAGCAGCCCAGGGGTGAACACTGAAGCTTTCTTT. This codes for CASSPGVNTEAFF.